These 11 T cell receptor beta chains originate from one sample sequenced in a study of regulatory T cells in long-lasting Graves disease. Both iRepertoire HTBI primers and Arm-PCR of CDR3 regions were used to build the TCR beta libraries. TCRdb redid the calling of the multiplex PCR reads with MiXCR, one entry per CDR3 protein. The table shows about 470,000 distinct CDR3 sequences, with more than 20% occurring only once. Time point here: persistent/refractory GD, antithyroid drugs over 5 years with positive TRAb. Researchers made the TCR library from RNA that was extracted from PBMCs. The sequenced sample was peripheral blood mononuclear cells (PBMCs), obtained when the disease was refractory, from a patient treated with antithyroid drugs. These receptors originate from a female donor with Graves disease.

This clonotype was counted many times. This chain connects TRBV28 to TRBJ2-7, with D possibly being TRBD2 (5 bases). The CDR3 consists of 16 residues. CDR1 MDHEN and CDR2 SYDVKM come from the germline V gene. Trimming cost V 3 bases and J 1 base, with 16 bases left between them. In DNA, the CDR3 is TGTGCCAGCAGTTTTTTCCGGACGAGCGGATCCTACGAGCAGTACTTC. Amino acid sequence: CASSFFRTSGSYEQYF.

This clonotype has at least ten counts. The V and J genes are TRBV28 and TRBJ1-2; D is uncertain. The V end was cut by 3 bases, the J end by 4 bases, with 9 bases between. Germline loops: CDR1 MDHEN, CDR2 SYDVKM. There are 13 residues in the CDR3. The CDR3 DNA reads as TGTGCCAGCAGTTTCGAAAGCTTCTATGGCTACACCTTC. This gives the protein CASSFESFYGYTF.

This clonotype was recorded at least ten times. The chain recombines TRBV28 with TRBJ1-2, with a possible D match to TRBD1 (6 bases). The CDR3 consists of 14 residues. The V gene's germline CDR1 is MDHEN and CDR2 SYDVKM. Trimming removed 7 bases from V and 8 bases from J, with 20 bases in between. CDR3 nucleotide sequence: TGTGCCAGCACCCCTGGGGGCAGGGCAAGCGGCTACACCTTC. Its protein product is CASTPGGRASGYTF.

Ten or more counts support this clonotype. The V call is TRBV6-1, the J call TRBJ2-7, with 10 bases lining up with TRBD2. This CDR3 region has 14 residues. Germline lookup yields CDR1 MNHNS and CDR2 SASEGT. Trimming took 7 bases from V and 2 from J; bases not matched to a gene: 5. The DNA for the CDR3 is TGTGCCAGCATGAAGAGCGGGAGGGCCTACGAGCAGTACTTC. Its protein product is CASMKSGRAYEQYF.

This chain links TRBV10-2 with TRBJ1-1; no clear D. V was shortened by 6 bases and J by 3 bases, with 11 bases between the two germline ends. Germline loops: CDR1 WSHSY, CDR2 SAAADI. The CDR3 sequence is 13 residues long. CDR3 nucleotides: TGCGCCAGCAGAAATTCGGCGGACACTGAAGCTTTCTTT. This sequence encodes CASRNSADTEAFF.

CDR3 bases: TGCAGTGCCGAAGACGACGGGACAGGGTTTTCTAACTATGGCTACACCTTC. This gives the protein CSAEDDGTGFSNYGYTF. The V call is TRBV20-1, the J call TRBJ1-2; 9 bases line up with TRBD1. V trimming: 6 bases; J trimming: 0 bases; junction bases outside the gene matches: 14. CDR1 is DFQATT and CDR2 is SNEGSKA in the germline V gene (reference sequence). The CDR3 spans 17 residues.

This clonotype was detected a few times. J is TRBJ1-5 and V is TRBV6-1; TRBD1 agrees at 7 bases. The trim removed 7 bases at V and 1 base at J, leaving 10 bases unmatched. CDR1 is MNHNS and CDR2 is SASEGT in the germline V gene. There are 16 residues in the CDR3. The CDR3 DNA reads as TGTGCCAGCATGAATAGACAGGGATCGAGCAATCAGCCCCAGCATTTT. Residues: CASMNRQGSSNQPQHF.

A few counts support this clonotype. CDR3 sequence (DNA): TGCAGCGTTCTTGCCAGCTCCTACGAGCAGTACTTC. Translation gives CSVLASSYEQYF. This chain uses TRBV29-1 with TRBJ2-7; D gene unclear. The CDR3 loop spans 12 amino acids. CDR1 is SQVTM, CDR2 ANQGSEA, per germline. Trimming took off 5 bases at V and 0 bases at J, with 8 bases between the two ends.

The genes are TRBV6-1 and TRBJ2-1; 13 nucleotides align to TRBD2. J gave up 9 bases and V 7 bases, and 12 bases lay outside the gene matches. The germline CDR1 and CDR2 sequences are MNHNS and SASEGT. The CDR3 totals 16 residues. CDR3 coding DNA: TGTGCCAGCACTCGATCCGGGACTAGCGGGACCGGTGAGCAGTTCTTC. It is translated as CASTRSGTSGTGEQFF.

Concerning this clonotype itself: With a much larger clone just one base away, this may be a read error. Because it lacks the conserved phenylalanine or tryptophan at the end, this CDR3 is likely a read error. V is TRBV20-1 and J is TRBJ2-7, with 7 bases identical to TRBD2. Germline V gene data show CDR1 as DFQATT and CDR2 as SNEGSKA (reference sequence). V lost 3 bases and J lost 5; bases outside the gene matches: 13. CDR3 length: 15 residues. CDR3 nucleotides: TGCAGTGCTAGGTGGCGGGAGAGCGTCGAAAACGAGCAGTACTCC. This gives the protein CSARWRESVENEQYS.

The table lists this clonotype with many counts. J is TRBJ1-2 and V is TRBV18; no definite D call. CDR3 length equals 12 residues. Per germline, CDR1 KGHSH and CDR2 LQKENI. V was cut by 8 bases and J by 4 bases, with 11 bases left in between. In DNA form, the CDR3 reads TGTGCCAGCAGTCCTGACTCCTATGGCTACACCTTC. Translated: CASSPDSYGYTF.